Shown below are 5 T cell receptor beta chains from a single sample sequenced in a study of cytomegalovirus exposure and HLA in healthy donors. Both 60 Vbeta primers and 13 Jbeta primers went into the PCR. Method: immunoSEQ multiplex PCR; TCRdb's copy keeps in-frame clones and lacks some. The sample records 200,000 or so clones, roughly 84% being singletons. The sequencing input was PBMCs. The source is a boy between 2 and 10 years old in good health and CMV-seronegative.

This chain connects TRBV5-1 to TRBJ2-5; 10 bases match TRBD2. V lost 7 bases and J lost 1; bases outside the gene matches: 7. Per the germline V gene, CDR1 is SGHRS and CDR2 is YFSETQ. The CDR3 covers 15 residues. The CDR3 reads CASLGSGGSQETQYF. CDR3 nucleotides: TGCGCCAGCTTAGGTAGCGGGGGGTCCCAAGAGACCCAGTACTTC.

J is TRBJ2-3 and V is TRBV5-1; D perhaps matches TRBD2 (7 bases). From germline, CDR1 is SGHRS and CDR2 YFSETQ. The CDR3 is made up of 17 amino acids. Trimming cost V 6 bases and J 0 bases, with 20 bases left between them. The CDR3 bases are TGCGCCAGCATACGGATTAGCCGGGGGGCTAGCACAGATACGCAGTATTTT. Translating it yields CASIRISRGASTDTQYF.

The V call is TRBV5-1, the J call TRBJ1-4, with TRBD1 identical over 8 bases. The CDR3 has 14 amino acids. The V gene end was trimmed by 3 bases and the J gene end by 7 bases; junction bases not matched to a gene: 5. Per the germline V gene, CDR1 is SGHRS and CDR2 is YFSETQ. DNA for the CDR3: TGCGCCAGCAGCTCCGGACAGGGCAGTGAAAAACTGTTTTTT. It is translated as CASSSGQGSEKLFF.

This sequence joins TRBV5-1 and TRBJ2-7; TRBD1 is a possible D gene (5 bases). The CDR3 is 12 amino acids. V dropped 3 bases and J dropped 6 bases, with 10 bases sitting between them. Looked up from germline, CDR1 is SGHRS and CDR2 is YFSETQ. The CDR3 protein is CASSSRTSEQYF. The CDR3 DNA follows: TGCGCCAGCAGCTCCCGGACATCCGAGCAGTACTTC.

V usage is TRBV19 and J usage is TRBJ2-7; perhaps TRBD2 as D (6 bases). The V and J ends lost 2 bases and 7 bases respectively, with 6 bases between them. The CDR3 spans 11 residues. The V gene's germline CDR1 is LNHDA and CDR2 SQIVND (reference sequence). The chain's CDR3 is CASSIRGEQYF. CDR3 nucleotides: TGTGCCAGTAGTATACGGGGGGAGCAGTACTTC.